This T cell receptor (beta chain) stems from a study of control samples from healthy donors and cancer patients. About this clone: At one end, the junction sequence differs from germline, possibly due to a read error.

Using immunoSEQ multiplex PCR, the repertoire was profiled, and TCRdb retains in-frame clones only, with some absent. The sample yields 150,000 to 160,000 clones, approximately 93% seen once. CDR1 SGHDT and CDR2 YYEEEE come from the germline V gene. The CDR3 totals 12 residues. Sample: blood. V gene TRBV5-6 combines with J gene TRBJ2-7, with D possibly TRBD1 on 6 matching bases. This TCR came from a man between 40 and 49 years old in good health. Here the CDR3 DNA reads TGTGCCAGCAGCACCCCCACAGGGCTGGAGGACTTC. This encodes CASSTPTGLEDF.